The clone carrying this T cell receptor (beta chain) was seen ten or more times. Its antigen is still unknown. This CDR3 is built from 16 residues. V was pared by 0 bases and J by 3 bases, with 15 bases between. Germline values: CDR1 SGHRS, CDR2 YFSETQ. This specimen comes from a study of identical twins. TCRdb independently ran MiXCR on the 5' RACE reads; one entry per CDR3 protein. The data hold roughly 280,000 distinct CDR3 sequences, with roughly 8.6% observed a single time. Study results and caveats: Fewer insertions were carried by abundant cord blood beta clonotypes, but none was seen in memory repertoires. Weaker excess twin sharing was observed in beta out-of-frame sequences.

Separately, the same data were catalogued under a study of yellow fever vaccine responses in identical twins.

The sequence was obtained from a woman aged 18-29 years in good health. Sample: CD8+ T cells sorted from blood. The chain uses TRBV5-1 and TRBJ1-2; TRBD1 is a possible D gene (5 bases). The chain's CDR3 is CASSLAALDSHYGYTF. CDR3 coding DNA: TGCGCCAGCAGCTTGGCCGCCTTAGACAGTCACTATGGCTACACCTTC.